A single sample gave rise to the 25 T cell receptor beta chains below, sequenced in a study of beta chain features in type 1 diabetes. Isolated RNA was reverse transcribed in full, so expressed TCRB transcripts were sequenced. Sequencing was performed with immunoSEQ multiplex PCR; in TCRdb, only in-frame clones are kept and a portion is missing. This sample yields 200,000 to 300,000 clones, of which around 20% are seen a single time; more than 0.025% belongs to the top ten. Study results and limitations: Shorter TCRB CDR3s, moderately but significantly so, marked every one of the four CD4+ subsets in Type 1 diabetes patients.

Their antigens remain unidentified. The specimen sequenced was naive CD4+ T cells from blood. The receptors shown here come from a woman aged 40 to 49 with type 1 diabetes.

V usage is TRBV27 and J usage is TRBJ1-5; TRBD1 matches at 8 bases. CDR1 MNHEY and CDR2 SMNVEV come from the germline V gene (reference sequence). The length of the CDR3 is 16 residues. With V trimmed by 6 bases and J by 6 bases, 13 bases remained unmatched. The CDR3 reads CASSVYGQGLGQPQHF. As DNA, the CDR3 is TGTGCCAGCAGCGTTTATGGACAGGGCCTCGGTCAGCCCCAGCATTTT.

This clone was seen a few times. This chain uses TRBV5-4 with TRBJ2-3; TRBD1 is a possible D gene (6 bases). This CDR3 spans 14 amino acids. Germline V CDR1 and CDR2: SGHNT, YYREEE (reference sequence). The germline V and J ends were trimmed by 1 base and 2 bases, with 8 bases remaining between them. This CDR3 is CASSLTGFTDTQYF. CDR3 nucleotide sequence: TGTGCCAGCAGCTTGACAGGGTTCACAGATACGCAGTATTTT. The variable domain in full, with the rest retrieved from reference TRBV5-4 and TRBJ2-3, is ETGVTQSPTHLIKTRGQQVTLRCSSQSGHNTVSWYQQALGQGPQFIFQYYREEENGRGNFPPRFSGLQFPNYSSELNVNALELDDSALYLCASSLTGFTDTQYFGPGTRLTVL.

This clone occurred a few times. This chain connects TRBV25-1 to TRBJ2-7; 7 bases match TRBD1. CDR3 length: 13 amino acids. The trim removed 6 bases at V and 1 base at J, leaving 3 bases unmatched. Germline loops: CDR1 MGHDK, CDR2 SYGVNS. The CDR3 loop reads CASRAGGSYEQYF. In nucleotides, the CDR3 is TGTGCCAGCAGGGCAGGGGGTTCCTACGAGCAGTACTTC.

The chain combines TRBV29-1 with TRBJ2-3; TRBD1 matches 8 bases. Germline lookup yields CDR1 SQVTM and CDR2 ANQGSEA. With V trimmed by 4 bases and J by 5 bases, 5 bases remained unmatched. The CDR3 loop spans 13 amino acids. In nucleotides, the CDR3 is TGCAGCGTTGGAGGACAGGGAGAAGATACGCAGTATTTT. Translation gives CSVGGQGEDTQYF.

This chain connects TRBV30 to TRBJ2-1; perhaps TRBD2 as D (6 bases). Germline CDR1 and CDR2: GTSNPN and SVGIG (reference sequence). The CDR3 sequence is 14 residues long. V was clipped by 5 bases and J by 2 bases, with 13 bases between them. The CDR3 DNA reads as TGTGCCTGGGGATTTACTAGCCCCTACAATGAGCAGTTCTTC. It translates to CAWGFTSPYNEQFF. Complete variable domain (other parts from reference TRBV30 and TRBJ2-1): SQTIHQWPATLVQPVGSPLSLECTVEGTSNPNLYWYRQAAGRGLQLLFYSVGIGQISSEVPQNLSASRPQDRQFILSSKKLLLSDSGFYLCAWGFTSPYNEQFFGPGTRLTVL.

The chain uses TRBV5-4 and TRBJ1-5; 9 bases are a match to TRBD1. V lost 3 bases, J lost 6 bases, and 10 bases stayed unmatched. The CDR3 loop spans 16 amino acids. Germline assignment: CDR1 SGHNT and CDR2 YYREEE (reference sequence). CDR3: CASSSKPGQGSQPQHF. The DNA of the CDR3 is TGTGCCAGCAGCTCGAAGCCGGGACAGGGCTCTCAGCCCCAGCATTTT.

J is TRBJ2-2 and V is TRBV6-5; 11 bases map to TRBD1. J gave up 5 bases and V 5 bases, and 4 bases lay outside the gene matches. Per germline, CDR1 MNHEY and CDR2 SVGAGI. This CDR3 region has 15 residues. The CDR3 nucleotides are TGTGCCAGCAGTGCCGGACAGGGGGCAACCGGGGAGCTGTTTTTT. This codes for CASSAGQGATGELFF.

DNA for the CDR3: TGTGCCAGCAGCCAAGAAGGGGGCAGGGAGGAGACCCAGTACTTC. Its translation is CASSQEGGREETQYF. The J gene is TRBJ2-5, the V gene TRBV4-2, with 7 bases that match TRBD1. J was trimmed by 5 bases and V by 0 bases; bases with no gene match: 6. Germline CDR1 LGHNA, CDR2 YNFKEQ. The CDR3 loop spans 15 amino acids.

This clone was seen a few times. The gene calls are TRBV28 and TRBJ2-7; D possibly corresponds to TRBD2 (6 bases). The germline V and J ends were trimmed by 8 bases and 6 bases, with 20 bases remaining between them. Germline lookup yields CDR1 MDHEN and CDR2 SYDVKM. The CDR3 covers 14 residues. The CDR3 DNA is TGTGCCAGCTCAACCCCTCGGGGGTTCGGCGAGCAGTACTTC. Protein product: CASSTPRGFGEQYF. The entire variable domain, with the rest obtained from reference TRBV28 and TRBJ2-7, is as follows: DVKVTQSSRYLVKRTGEKVFLECVQDMDHENMFWYRQDPGLGLRLIYFSYDVKMKEKGDIPEGYSVSREKKERFSLILESASTNQTSMYLCASSTPRGFGEQYFGPGTRLTVT.

This clone appeared a few times. The rearrangement links TRBV7-9 to TRBJ2-5; 7 bases map to TRBD1. The germline gives CDR1 SEHNR, CDR2 FQNEAQ (reference sequence). V shed 6 bases, J shed 2 bases, and the junction held 12 bases outside the gene matches. CDR3 size: 16 residues. Written as DNA, the CDR3 is TGTGCCAGCAGGCGACATGGACAGGCTTATCAAGAGACCCAGTACTTC. Protein sequence: CASRRHGQAYQETQYF.

This chain joins TRBV19 and TRBJ2-4, with D unclear. The CDR3 consists of 14 residues. The V and J ends lost 7 bases and 4 bases respectively, with 14 bases between them. CDR1 and CDR2 from the germline V gene are LNHDA and SQIVND (reference sequence). The CDR3 DNA is TGTGCCAGTACCGAAGGTCGCGGAAAAAACATTCAGTACTTC. It translates to CASTEGRGKNIQYF.

The chain joins TRBV5-1 to TRBJ2-1; D uncertain. This CDR3 comprises 13 residues. V was trimmed by 0 bases and J by 9 bases, leaving 10 bases between them. Germline CDR1 SGHRS, CDR2 YFSETQ. The CDR3 nucleotides are TGCGCCAGCAGCTTGGGTCCTATCGGTGAGCAGTTCTTC. Translating it yields CASSLGPIGEQFF.

V usage is TRBV2 and J usage is TRBJ1-1; 10 bases agree with TRBD1. The V segment lost 6 bases and the J segment 5 bases; nucleotides outside the gene matches: 3. The CDR3 contains 13 residues. Germline lookup yields CDR1 SNHLY and CDR2 FYNNEI. The CDR3 is CASRGQGVTEAFF. The CDR3 DNA reads as TGTGCCAGCAGAGGACAGGGGGTGACTGAAGCTTTCTTT.

The CDR3 protein is CASSFAPLAGGYNEQFF. In DNA form, the CDR3 reads TGTGCCAGCTCCTTTGCCCCCCTAGCGGGAGGCTACAATGAGCAGTTCTTC. The chain has TRBV18 and TRBJ2-1, with 11 nucleotides matching TRBD2. Germline V CDR1 and CDR2: KGHSH, LQKENI. Losses at the gene ends were 6 bases for V and 3 bases for J; bases not matched to a gene: 10. The CDR3 contains 17 residues.

This clone was counted a few times. The chain recombines TRBV5-6 with TRBJ2-1; D is unclear. This CDR3 spans 14 amino acids. Trimming pared 0 bases from V and 10 bases from J, leaving 14 bases between. The germline V gene encodes CDR1 SGHDT and CDR2 YYEEEE. CDR3 amino acids: CASSLESPRAEQFF. The CDR3 DNA follows: TGTGCCAGCAGCTTGGAAAGTCCGAGAGCGGAGCAGTTCTTC.

The chain recombines TRBV28 with TRBJ2-1, with D possibly being TRBD1 (5 bases). CDR3 length equals 15 residues. Germline CDR1 reads MDHEN; CDR2 reads SYDVKM. Trimming shortened V by 6 bases and J by 0 bases, and 12 bases separated the two germline ends. The CDR3 spells CASSLGQSSYNEQFF. DNA for the CDR3: TGTGCCAGCAGCCTCGGACAAAGCTCCTACAATGAGCAGTTCTTC.

This clone was detected once. The rearrangement uses TRBV7-9 and TRBJ2-1; 8 bases agree with TRBD2. Germline CDR1 is SEHNR and CDR2 is FQNEAQ (reference sequence). The CDR3 extends over 16 amino acids. J lost 2 bases, V lost 4 bases, and 7 bases had no gene match. CDR3 DNA: TGTGCCAGCAGCTCCCAAGCAGCGGGGGCCTACAATGAGCAGTTCTTC. It codes for CASSSQAAGAYNEQFF.

The rearrangement links TRBV9 to TRBJ1-2, with D possibly TRBD1 on 6 matching bases. With 0 bases removed from V and 9 bases from J, the gap between germline ends came to 12 bases. Looked up from germline, CDR1 is SGDLS and CDR2 is YYNGEE. This CDR3 has 13 amino acids. This chain's CDR3 is CASSVVTGNRYTF. CDR3 nucleotide sequence: TGTGCCAGCAGCGTAGTCACAGGGAACCGCTACACCTTC. The full variable domain, with the rest looked up from reference TRBV9 and TRBJ1-2, is DSGVTQTPKHLITATGQRVTLRCSPRSGDLSVYWYQQSLDQGLQFLIQYYNGEERAKGNILERFSAQQFPDLHSELNLSSLELGDSALYFCASSVVTGNRYTFGSGTRLTVV.

Notes on this clone: Other DNA variants within this sample encode the same CDR3. The chain employs TRBV5-1 and TRBJ2-5, with TRBD1 identical over 8 bases. This CDR3 has 15 amino acids. Trimming took 0 bases from V and 0 from J; bases not matched to a gene: 1. CDR1 SGHRS and CDR2 YFSETQ come from the germline V gene. CDR3 DNA sequence: TGCGCCAGCAGCTTGGGACAGGGGTACCAAGAGACCCAGTACTTC. Protein: CASSLGQGYQETQYF.

This clone was detected only a few times. The genes are TRBV4-2 and TRBJ1-5; TRBD1 matches 8 bases. The V gene end was trimmed by 4 bases and the J gene end by 6 bases; junction bases not matched to a gene: 8. Germline V gene lookup returns CDR1 LGHNA and CDR2 YNFKEQ. The CDR3 is 15 residues long. In nucleotides, the CDR3 is TGTGCCAGCAGCCTCGACAGGGGACGAGGTCAGCCCCAGCATTTT. Its translation is CASSLDRGRGQPQHF.

This clone turned up a few times. The gene calls are TRBV7-3 and TRBJ2-3, with 8 bases fitting TRBD2. V lost 6 bases and J lost 0; bases outside the gene matches: 5. Germline loops: CDR1 SGHTA, CDR2 FQGTGA. The CDR3 totals 15 residues. CDR3 in amino acids: CASRPSGLSTDTQYF. CDR3 coding DNA: TGTGCCAGCAGGCCTAGCGGGCTAAGCACAGATACGCAGTATTTT.

The rearrangement joins TRBV7-2 to TRBJ1-1; the D gene is possibly TRBD1 (5 bases). Trimming shortened V by 0 bases and J by 4 bases, and 9 bases separated the two germline ends. Germline V gives CDR1 SGHTA, CDR2 FQGNSA. This CDR3 spans 14 amino acids. The CDR3 spells CASSLAIRVTEAFF. CDR3 DNA: TGTGCCAGCAGCTTAGCGATCAGGGTCACTGAAGCTTTCTTT.

In its sample, this clone was seen a few times. The chain employs TRBV27 and TRBJ2-1; possible D gene TRBD1, 5 bases. The V gene's germline CDR1 is MNHEY and CDR2 SMNVEV (reference sequence). The CDR3 consists of 14 residues. Trimming left V 1 base short and J 9 bases short, with 13 bases between. CDR3 nucleotide sequence: TGTGCCAGCAGTTTATGGGGCCCCGATGGTGAGCAGTTCTTC. It codes for CASSLWGPDGEQFF.

This clone was seen only once. This chain links TRBV27 with TRBJ2-7; 7 nucleotides align to TRBD1. The germline V gene has CDR1 MNHEY and CDR2 SMNVEV (reference sequence). V lost 2 bases to trimming and J lost 2 bases; unmatched junction nucleotides: 6. The CDR3 contains 15 residues. CDR3 nucleotide sequence: TGTGCCAGCAGTTTAAGGGGGCTGGAGGCCTACGAGCAGTACTTC. This codes for CASSLRGLEAYEQYF.

This clone was seen only a few times. V usage is TRBV7-2 and J usage is TRBJ2-3; the D gene is possibly TRBD2 (7 bases). The germline V gene encodes CDR1 SGHTA and CDR2 FQGNSA. CDR3 size: 17 residues. Trimming stripped 5 bases from V and 0 bases from J, with 18 bases between. CDR3: CASSRERGGGSTDTQYF. CDR3 bases: TGTGCCAGCAGCAGGGAAAGGGGGGGCGGTAGCACAGATACGCAGTATTTT. Variable domain in full (rest from reference TRBV7-2 and TRBJ2-3): GAGVSQSPSNKVTEKGKDVELRCDPISGHTALYWYRQSLGQGLEFLIYFQGNSAPDKSGLPSDRFSAERTGGSVSTLTIQRTQQEDSAVYLCASSRERGGGSTDTQYFGPGTRLTVL.